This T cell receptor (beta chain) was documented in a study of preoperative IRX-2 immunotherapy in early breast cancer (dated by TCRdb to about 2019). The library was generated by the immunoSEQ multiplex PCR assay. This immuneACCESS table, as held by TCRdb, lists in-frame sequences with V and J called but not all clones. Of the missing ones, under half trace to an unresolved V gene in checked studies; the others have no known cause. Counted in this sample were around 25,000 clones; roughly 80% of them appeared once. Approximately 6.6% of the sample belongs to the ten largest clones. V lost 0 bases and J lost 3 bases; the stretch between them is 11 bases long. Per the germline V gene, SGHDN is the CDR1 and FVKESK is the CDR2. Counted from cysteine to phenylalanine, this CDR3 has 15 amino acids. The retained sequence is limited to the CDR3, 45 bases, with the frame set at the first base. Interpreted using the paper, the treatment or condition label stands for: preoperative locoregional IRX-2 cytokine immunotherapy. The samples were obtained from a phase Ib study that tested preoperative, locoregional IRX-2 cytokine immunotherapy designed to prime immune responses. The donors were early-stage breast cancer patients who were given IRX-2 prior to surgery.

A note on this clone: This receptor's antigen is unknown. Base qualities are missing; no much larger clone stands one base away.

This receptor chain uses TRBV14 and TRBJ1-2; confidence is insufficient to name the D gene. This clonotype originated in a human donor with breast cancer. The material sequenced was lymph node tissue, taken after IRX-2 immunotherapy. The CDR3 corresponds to CASSQESGLDYGYTF. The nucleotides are TGTGCCAGCAGCCAAGAATCGGGGTTGGACTATGGCTACACCTTC.